A selection of T cell receptor beta chains follows, all from one sample in a study of shared clonotypes between healthy human individuals. Generated by immunoSEQ multiplex PCR, the TCRdb table keeps only in-frame clones and is missing some. Here the sample spans around 2.1 million clones, about 92% being singletons. Sequencing was performed on naive CD8+ T cells from PBMCs. The receptors originated from a man between 18 and 29 years old in good health. Some clones in this sample may be carry-over from other donors' samples. The conserved cysteine and the conserved F or W are not part of the CDR3 here. The D gene is left open where the match is weak.

v_gene	j_gene	d_gene	CDR3aa
TRBV5-1	TRBJ2-7	.	ASSSESGTIDYGAYEQY
TRBV4-1	TRBJ2-5	.	ASSQEGRPQETQY
TRBV10-2	TRBJ1-2	.	ASLGLYSRNGYT
TRBV4-3	TRBJ1-2	.	ASSQDVPGQGRDGYT
TRBV29-1	TRBJ2-7	.	SVEGAPGSTYEQY
TRBV27	TRBJ2-7	TRBD2	ASSFVGGDYEQY
TRBV4-1	TRBJ1-2	.	ASSQSSHGYT
TRBV28	TRBJ1-5	TRBD1	ASSLGTGGNQPQH
TRBV15	TRBJ2-7	.	ATSFRSYEQY
TRBV6-4	TRBJ2-1	.	ASSQRGDGKI
TRBV7-9	TRBJ2-1	TRBD2	ASSSLGLAGYNEQF
TRBV7-9	TRBJ2-5	.	ASSLLVRGEETQY
TRBV9	TRBJ2-3	.	ASSVAPHRADTQY
TRBV15	TRBJ1-1	.	ATSSGGNTEAF
TRBV10-3	TRBJ1-2	TRBD1	AISDFTGAGYGYT
TRBV7-8	TRBJ2-4	.	ASRNEQGNIQY
TRBV5-1	TRBJ2-5	.	ATSEWSFSQETQY
TRBV27	TRBJ2-7	.	ASSVASWSSYEQY
TRBV7-2	TRBJ2-7	TRBD1	ASSSTGTGWNEQY
TRBV11-2	TRBJ1-1	.	ASSPRGNTEAF
TRBV28	TRBJ2-7	.	ASSPRWQRDNSYEQY
TRBV27	TRBJ2-5	.	ASSLLGPGAGETQY
TRBV9	TRBJ2-7	TRBD2	ASSDGLAGTYEQY
TRBV7-6	TRBJ2-5	.	ASSWEYQETQY
TRBV10-2	TRBJ2-7	TRBD2	ASSYSGVGYEQY
TRBV4-1	.	.	ASSQEGRAPYEQY
TRBV19	TRBJ1-5	.	ASSIGQLNNQPQH
TRBV6-1	TRBJ2-1	.	ASPDYNEQF
TRBV7-9	TRBJ1-3	.	ASSLSGQARNTIY
TRBV9	TRBJ2-6	.	ASSVSPLHDRSGANVLT
TRBV28	TRBJ2-7	.	ASRGRALKRYEQY
TRBV2	TRBJ2-1	TRBD1	ASRGTGVDYNEQF
TRBV9	TRBJ2-1	.	ASSISGKTQF
TRBV15	TRBJ1-5	.	AISRGVNSNQPQH
TRBV7-9	TRBJ2-3	.	ASSLREGGTDTQY
TRBV4-1	TRBJ1-6	.	ASSQGGGGTSPLH
TRBV7-6	TRBJ1-5	TRBD1	ASSPGTGGAHSNQPQH